The 8 T cell receptor beta chains in this list originate from one sample, sequenced in a study of blood T cells in healthy people across ages (dated by TCRdb to 2015 to 2017). To prepare the library, 5' RACE was applied. The second PCR ran for about 7 to 11 cycles and used a J-beta primer mix along with a sample-barcoded 5' primer. Starting from the raw public reads, TCRdb applied fastp trimming at Q25, assembled clones with MiXCR and retained in-frame beta chains. Each record represents a unique CDR3 protein, reported with the most common genes and DNA among its rows. The sample contains 1.5 million to 2 million distinct CDR3 sequences, approximately 39% of them found a single time. The ten largest clonotypes hold 23% of the sample. Sequencing used blood. The receptors here all came from a human donor in good health.

In this sample, this clonotype turned up a few times. The chain has TRBV5-1 and TRBJ2-3; the match to TRBD1 covers 12 bases. The CDR3 has 17 amino acids. Per the germline V gene, CDR1 is SGHRS and CDR2 is YFSETQ. J was trimmed by 3 bases and V by 3 bases; bases with no gene match: 8. CDR3 amino acids: CASSSGTGGSATDTQYF. The CDR3 coding sequence is TGCGCCAGCAGCTCCGGGACAGGGGGCTCTGCGACAGATACGCAGTATTTT.

The chain recombines TRBV5-6 with TRBJ2-1; D not certain. Deletions cut 3 bases from V and 4 bases from J, with 14 bases between. The CDR3 covers 15 residues. The germline V gene encodes CDR1 SGHDT and CDR2 YYEEEE. The CDR3, as DNA: TGTGCCAGCAGCTCGACCACAGTCCCTTACAATGAGCAGTTCTTC. Its translation is CASSSTTVPYNEQFF.

The table lists this clonotype with a few counts. The CDR3 spells CASSTQGSDLASPLHF. The CDR3 nucleotides are TGTGCCAGCAGTACACAGGGGTCCGATTTAGCTTCACCCCTCCACTTT. The chain has TRBV9 and TRBJ1-6; 7 positions agree with TRBD1. The junction had 14 bases not matched to a gene; V was cut back by 5 bases and J by 9 bases. The CDR3 length is 16 residues. CDR1 and CDR2 from the germline V gene are SGDLS and YYNGEE.

This clonotype was observed a handful of times. The gene calls are TRBV7-2 and TRBJ2-1; TRBD2 matches 8 bases. The CDR3 consists of 15 residues. Germline-derived CDR1 and CDR2 are SGHTA and FQGNSA. The ends lost 4 bases at V and 10 bases at J; junction bases unmatched: 12. CDR3 sequence reads: CASSSVPWGGGEQFF. For the CDR3, the DNA is TGTGCCAGCAGCTCTGTCCCCTGGGGCGGGGGGGAGCAGTTCTTC.

Many counts were recorded for this clonotype. As DNA, the CDR3 is TGCAGTGCTAGAGTCTCATACGAGCAGTACTTC. Residues: CSARVSYEQYF. The chain uses TRBV20-1 and TRBJ2-7; D not certain. Looked up from germline, CDR1 is DFQATT and CDR2 is SNEGSKA (reference sequence). V was pared by 1 base and J by 4 bases, with 5 bases between. This CDR3 contains 11 residues.

This clonotype turned up a few times. The rearrangement joins TRBV20-1 to TRBJ2-5; TRBD1 agrees at 8 bases. The assigned J gene may be wrong: the sequence end matches TRBJ2-7 better. CDR3 length: 15 residues. CDR1 DFQATT and CDR2 SNEGSKA come from the germline V gene (reference sequence). DNA for the CDR3: TGCAGTGCTAGAGATCCTCTGACAGGGGTCTACGAGCAGTACTTC. Its protein product is CSARDPLTGVYEQYF.

The chain is built from TRBV6-2 or TRBV6-3 and TRBJ2-7, with 7 bases identical to TRBD1. The CDR3 has 12 amino acids. CDR1 is MNHEY, CDR2 SVGEGT, per germline. Trimming took 5 bases from V and 11 from J; bases not matched to a gene: 9. In nucleotides, the CDR3 is TGTGCCAGCAGTGGGACCTACAGGGGCAAGTACTTC. It specifies CASSGTYRGKYF.

The V gene is TRBV7-3, the J gene TRBJ2-7; no clear D gene. Trimming shortened V by 4 bases and J by 0 bases, and 16 bases separated the two germline ends. The germline V gene has CDR1 SGHTA and CDR2 FQGTGA. The CDR3 totals 16 residues. The CDR3 sequence: CASSSGPWGSSYEQYF. DNA of the CDR3: TGTGCCAGCAGCTCCGGTCCTTGGGGAAGCTCCTACGAGCAGTACTTC.